The next 23 T cell receptor beta chains were all read from a single sample in a study of technical replicates of blood from several donors. Sequenced by immunoSEQ multiplex PCR; TCRdb stores in-frame clones only, minus some. The profile shows around 76,000 clones, just over 90% of them singletons. Sequenced input: T cells isolated from PBMCs. The receptors derive from a human donor in good health.

The gene calls are TRBV4-1 and TRBJ1-6, with 7 bases that match TRBD1. Germline V gene data show CDR1 as MGHRA and CDR2 as YSYEKL. Trimming removed 2 bases from V and 0 bases from J; junction bases left unmatched: 7. The CDR3 spans 18 residues. DNA for the CDR3: TGCGCCAGCAGCCAAAGGGACAGCAGGAGCTCCTATAATTCACCCCTCCACTTT. Encoded protein: CASSQRDSRSSYNSPLHF.

This chain links TRBV13 with TRBJ2-5, with D possibly matching TRBD2 (7 bases). Germline CDR1 reads PRHDT; CDR2 reads FYEKMQ (reference sequence). V shed 5 bases and J shed 5 bases, with 27 bases lying between them. This CDR3 region has 18 residues. CDR3 sequence (DNA): TGTGCCAGCAGCCCACTATCGCGGACCCGGGGGGCGACGGAGACCCAGTACTTC. It translates to CASSPLSRTRGATETQYF.

The V call is TRBV28, the J call TRBJ2-7, with TRBD2 matching 7 bases. The CDR3 has 15 residues. Per germline, CDR1 MDHEN and CDR2 SYDVKM. V gave up 5 bases and J gave up 4 bases; unmatched junction bases: 11. The CDR3 region is CASSVGGGGLYEQYF. CDR3 sequence (DNA): TGTGCCAGCAGTGTGGGCGGGGGAGGGTTGTACGAGCAGTACTTC.

This chain connects TRBV5-4 to TRBJ2-7, with D unresolved. The CDR3 sequence is 16 residues long. The germline V gene encodes CDR1 SGHNT and CDR2 YYREEE (reference sequence). The ends were cut back, 3 bases at V and 0 bases at J, with 16 bases in the middle. CDR3 sequence (DNA): TGTGCCAGCAGCTCCACGGTTTTACCTTCCTCCTACGAGCAGTACTTC. Protein product: CASSSTVLPSSYEQYF.

The chain is built from TRBV11-3 and TRBJ1-1; TRBD1 is a possible D gene (6 bases). CDR1 and CDR2 (germline): SGHNT, YENEEA. The CDR3 loop spans 16 amino acids. Trimming took 4 bases from V and 2 from J, leaving 17 bases between them. The CDR3 coding sequence is TGTGCCAGCAGCTCGCCCCGGACAGACATTAACACTGAAGCTTTCTTT. It yields the protein CASSSPRTDINTEAFF. Together with reference TRBV11-3 and TRBJ1-1, the CDR3 gives the full variable domain: EAGVVQSPRYKIIEKKQPVAFWCNPISGHNTLYWYLQNLGQGPELLIRYENEEAVDDSQLPKDRFSAERLKGVDSTLKIQPAELGDSAVYLCASSSPRTDINTEAFFGQGTRLTVV.

There are a few counts of this clone. The genes are TRBV19 and TRBJ1-1; possible D gene TRBD1, 5 bases. Germline CDR1 LNHDA, CDR2 SQIVND (reference sequence). Deletions cut 3 bases from V and 0 bases from J, with 8 bases between. The CDR3 has 14 residues. DNA for the CDR3: TGTGCCAGTAGTATTAGACAGATGAACACTGAAGCTTTCTTT. Translating gives CASSIRQMNTEAFF.

This clone has a handful of counts. The V and J genes are TRBV5-4 and TRBJ1-2; D is unresolved. Germline values: CDR1 SGHNT, CDR2 YYREEE (reference sequence). V lost 0 bases and J lost 3, with 9 bases in between. The CDR3 has 14 residues. The CDR3 DNA is TGTGCCAGCAGCTTGGGCAGGTACCACTATGGCTACACCTTC. It specifies CASSLGRYHYGYTF.

The chain carries TRBV15 and TRBJ2-7, with 7 bases matching TRBD2. The trim removed 10 bases at V and 2 bases at J, leaving 11 bases unmatched. Per germline, CDR1 LNHNV and CDR2 YYDKDF (reference sequence). The CDR3 consists of 14 residues. CDR3: CAIQDPGTTYEQYF. As DNA, the CDR3 is TGTGCCATCCAAGACCCCGGGACTACCTACGAGCAGTACTTC. The whole variable domain, filled in from reference TRBV15 and TRBJ2-7, reads DAMVIQNPRYQVTQFGKPVTLSCSQTLNHNVMYWYQQKSSQAPKLLFHYYDKDFNNEADTPDNFQSRRPNTSFCFLDIRSPGLGDTAMYLCAIQDPGTTYEQYFGPGTRLTVT.

The V gene is TRBV4-1, the J gene TRBJ2-7, with 14 bases that match TRBD2. V was clipped by 8 bases and J by 2 bases; unmatched bases: 11. CDR3 length: 17 residues. Per germline, CDR1 MGHRA and CDR2 YSYEKL. The CDR3: CASSSGLAGVRPYEQYF. The CDR3 DNA follows: TGCGCCAGCTCCTCGGGACTAGCGGGAGTGAGGCCCTACGAGCAGTACTTC.

V is TRBV28 and J is TRBJ2-3; TRBD2 is a possible D gene (6 bases). Trimming shortened V by 5 bases and J by 2 bases, and 17 bases separated the two germline ends. CDR1 MDHEN and CDR2 SYDVKM come from the germline V gene. CDR3 length: 16 residues. CDR3 loop: CASSTRAGGPTDTQYF. Written as DNA, the CDR3 is TGTGCCAGCAGTACAAGGGCCGGAGGGCCCACAGATACGCAGTATTTT.

This sequence joins TRBV5-1 and TRBJ1-1; D possibly corresponds to TRBD1 (6 bases). Per germline, CDR1 SGHRS and CDR2 YFSETQ. The CDR3 has 18 amino acids. V was clipped by 4 bases and J by 1 base, with 23 bases between them. CDR3 nucleotides: TGCGCCAGCAGCCTGGATCCTGGACAGATGGGTTCGAACACTGAAGCTTTCTTT. Protein sequence: CASSLDPGQMGSNTEAFF.

The chain recombines TRBV19 with TRBJ1-2, with unresolved D. Trimming took off 8 bases at V and 2 bases at J, with 24 bases between the two ends. The CDR3 sequence is 17 residues long. Germline V gene data show CDR1 as LNHDA and CDR2 as SQIVND (reference sequence). The CDR3 reads CASYHFSGPGENYGYTF. CDR3 DNA sequence: TGTGCCAGTTACCACTTTTCGGGCCCCGGGGAAAACTATGGCTACACCTTC.

This clone was seen a few times. This sequence joins TRBV14 and TRBJ1-1, with TRBD1 as a possible D gene (6 bases). V gave up 5 bases and J gave up 11 bases, with 18 bases separating them. Germline lookup yields CDR1 SGHDN and CDR2 FVKESK. The CDR3 totals 13 residues. CDR3 nucleotide sequence: TGTGCCAGCAGCTACCAGGGGAGAGGCGGGGCTTTCTTT. Translating gives CASSYQGRGGAFF.

The chain is built from TRBV28 and TRBJ2-5; possibly TRBD2 for D (5 bases). Germline loops: CDR1 MDHEN, CDR2 SYDVKM. This CDR3 contains 16 residues. The V end was cut by 6 bases, the J end by 3 bases, with 20 bases between. The CDR3 sequence is CASSERTGEKEETQYF. The CDR3 nucleotides are TGTGCCAGCAGCGAAAGGACCGGGGAAAAGGAAGAGACCCAGTACTTC.

This clone was detected only once. The chain recombines TRBV5-5 with TRBJ2-5; 10 bases match TRBD1. The CDR3 consists of 16 residues. With 1 base clipped from V and 4 bases from J, the junction kept 7 bases outside the gene matches. Germline V CDR1 and CDR2: SGHKS, YYEKEE (reference sequence). The CDR3 is CASSLNGQGGVETQYF. The CDR3 region has the DNA TGTGCCAGCAGCTTGAATGGACAGGGGGGGGTAGAGACCCAGTACTTC.

The V and J genes are TRBV28 and TRBJ1-5; maybe TRBD1 (6 bases). CDR1 is MDHEN, CDR2 SYDVKM, per germline. The CDR3 totals 14 residues. Trimming pared 3 bases from V and 5 bases from J, leaving 11 bases between. CDR3 DNA: TGTGCCAGCAGTTTCCCCGACAGGTATCAGCCCCAGCATTTT. Translating it yields CASSFPDRYQPQHF.

The chain links TRBV4-1 to TRBJ1-5; D possibly corresponds to TRBD1 (5 bases). Germline V gene sequence: CDR1 MGHRA, CDR2 YSYEKL. V was cut by 5 bases and J by 7 bases, with 15 bases left in between. The CDR3 spans 14 residues. Here the CDR3 reads CASSTGGVFQPQHF. The CDR3 DNA is TGCGCCAGCAGCACAGGTGGGGTTTTCCAGCCCCAGCATTTT.

V usage is TRBV6-1 and J usage is TRBJ2-6, with a weak D call TRBD2 (5 bases). The CDR3 loop spans 15 amino acids. Germline-derived CDR1 and CDR2 are MNHNS and SASEGT. V dropped 7 bases and J dropped 2 bases, with 12 bases sitting between them. In nucleotides, the CDR3 is TGTGCCAGCACAGGACTGTTCGCTGGGGCCAACGTCCTGACTTTC. Protein sequence: CASTGLFAGANVLTF.

The sample holds a few counts of this clone. The chain recombines TRBV19 with TRBJ2-7, with TRBD1 matching 10 bases. The trim removed 3 bases at V and 5 bases at J, leaving 4 bases unmatched. Germline values: CDR1 LNHDA, CDR2 SQIVND (reference sequence). CDR3 size: 14 residues. CDR3 sequence: CASSISGTGDEQYF. CDR3 nucleotides: TGTGCCAGTAGTATTAGCGGGACAGGGGACGAGCAGTACTTC.

The chain couples TRBV19 to TRBJ1-2; 8 bases align to TRBD1. The germline gives CDR1 LNHDA, CDR2 SQIVND (reference sequence). With V trimmed by 7 bases and J by 4 bases, 2 bases remained unmatched. The CDR3 covers 12 residues. As DNA, the CDR3 is TGTGCCAGTACCACAGGGGGCTATGGCTACACCTTC. This sequence encodes CASTTGGYGYTF. Variable domain in full (rest from reference TRBV19 and TRBJ1-2): DGGITQSPKYLFRKEGQNVTLSCEQNLNHDAMYWYRQDPGQGLRLIYYSQIVNDFQKGDIAEGYSVSREKKESFPLTVTSAQKNPTAFYLCASTTGGYGYTFGSGTRLTVV.

The V gene is TRBV19, the J gene TRBJ2-5, with TRBD2 identical over 14 bases. The CDR3 totals 17 residues. The V segment lost 10 bases and the J segment 1 base; nucleotides outside the gene matches: 11. Germline CDR1 LNHDA, CDR2 SQIVND (reference sequence). The CDR3 is CATFPTSGGAPQETQYF. CDR3 bases: TGTGCCACCTTCCCGACTAGCGGGGGGGCTCCCCAAGAGACCCAGTACTTC.

The chain carries TRBV28 and TRBJ2-3, with D possibly being TRBD2 (5 bases). The germline CDR1 and CDR2 sequences are MDHEN and SYDVKM. V shed 3 bases and J shed 0 bases, with 10 bases lying between them. This CDR3 spans 15 amino acids. The CDR3 coding sequence is TGTGCCAGCAGTTTCTCCGGACTGAGCACAGATACGCAGTATTTT. This translates into CASSFSGLSTDTQYF.

V and J are TRBV5-1 and TRBJ2-7, with 11 bases that match TRBD1. The germline V gene has CDR1 SGHRS and CDR2 YFSETQ. With V trimmed by 2 bases and J by 1 base, 5 bases remained unmatched. This CDR3 spans 16 amino acids. The CDR3 DNA follows: TGCGCCAGCAGCTTTGGGACAGGGGGTATGTCCTACGAGCAGTACTTC. Its translation is CASSFGTGGMSYEQYF.